Following are 18 T cell receptor beta chains from one sample sequenced in a study of T cell repertoires in cytomegalovirus infection. TCRdb processed the reads anew with MiXCR; each CDR3 protein has one entry. The table includes around 550,000 distinct CDR3 sequences, around a quarter detected once. The sample was PBMCs. These receptors all come from a human donor in good health (CMV status not recorded). Some clones in this sample may be carry-over from other donors' samples.

The V call is TRBV27, the J call TRBJ2-1; tentative D call: TRBD2 (7 bases). The CDR3 is 16 amino acids. Per germline, CDR1 MNHEY and CDR2 SMNVEV (reference sequence). The V and J ends lost 2 bases and 6 bases respectively, with 17 bases between them. The CDR3 DNA reads as TGTGCCAGCAGTTTAATAGGCGGGGGCGAAATCAATGAGCAGTTCTTC. It specifies CASSLIGGGEINEQFF.

This clonotype occurred many times. This chain links TRBV7-2 with TRBJ1-5; no reliable D call. The CDR3 length is 13 residues. CDR1 is SGHTA, CDR2 FQGNSA, per germline. V lost 3 bases and J lost 5, with 8 bases in between. The CDR3 spells CASSFSEDQPQHF. Written as DNA, the CDR3 is TGTGCCAGCAGCTTTAGCGAGGATCAGCCCCAGCATTTT.

The chain combines TRBV6-5 with TRBJ2-2; D unclear. Germline V gene lookup returns CDR1 MNHEY and CDR2 SVGAGI. The CDR3 length is 14 residues. Trimming stripped 0 bases from V and 7 bases from J, with 9 bases between. CDR3 amino acids: CASSYSMRNGELFF. The CDR3 region has the DNA TGTGCCAGCAGTTACTCGATGCGGAACGGGGAGCTGTTTTTT.

The chain employs TRBV4-1 and TRBJ1-4; D is perhaps TRBD1 (5 bases). V dropped 1 base and J dropped 8 bases, with 20 bases sitting between them. The CDR3 contains 17 residues. Germline CDR1 is MGHRA and CDR2 is YSYEKL. The CDR3 protein is CASSQVGRQGGGEKLFF. In nucleotides, the CDR3 is TGCGCCAGCAGCCAAGTAGGTCGTCAGGGCGGAGGAGAAAAACTGTTTTTT.

V and J are TRBV4-1 and TRBJ2-5, with D possibly TRBD2 on 6 matching bases. Germline V gene sequence: CDR1 MGHRA, CDR2 YSYEKL. The CDR3 spans 16 residues. Between the trimmed V and J ends, which lost 0 bases and 3 bases, there was a span of 14 bases. As DNA, the CDR3 is TGCGCCAGCAGCCAAGACCACGGGAGTATAGAAGAGACCCAGTACTTC. This gives the protein CASSQDHGSIEETQYF.

This clonotype was seen more than once but under ten times. The V call is TRBV19, the J call TRBJ1-5; no clear D gene. Germline CDR1 reads LNHDA; CDR2 reads SQIVND (reference sequence). The CDR3 is made up of 14 amino acids. Trimming stripped 3 bases from V and 7 bases from J, with 13 bases between. The CDR3 region is CASSITGSPQPQHF. The CDR3 DNA is TGTGCCAGTAGTATCACTGGCAGTCCGCAGCCCCAGCATTTT. The variable domain in full, with the rest retrieved from reference TRBV19 and TRBJ1-5, is DGGITQSPKYLFRKEGQNVTLSCEQNLNHDAMYWYRQDPGQGLRLIYYSQIVNDFQKGDIAEGYSVSREKKESFPLTVTSAQKNPTAFYLCASSITGSPQPQHFGDGTRLSIL.

V usage is TRBV19 and J usage is TRBJ2-3; 10 bases fit TRBD1. The CDR3 loop spans 21 amino acids. CDR1 and CDR2 from the germline V gene are LNHDA and SQIVND (reference sequence). After removal of 2 bases from V and 6 bases from J, the junction contained 23 bases not matched to a gene. The CDR3 region has the DNA TGTGCCAGTAGTATATTGGACAGGGGGAACCTTTTGATCGGGAGCATGGATACGCAGTATTTT. Translated, it gives CASSILDRGNLLIGSMDTQYF.

There are a few counts of this clonotype. V gene TRBV20-1 combines with J gene TRBJ2-1; D is ambiguous. V lost 2 bases and J lost 4, with 3 bases in between. There are 11 residues in the CDR3. Germline CDR1 DFQATT, CDR2 SNEGSKA (reference sequence). CDR3 residues: CSARSYNEQFF. The CDR3, as DNA: TGCAGTGCTAGAAGTTACAATGAGCAGTTCTTC.

This chain links TRBV7-8 with TRBJ2-3, with TRBD2 matching over 10 bases. J lost 6 bases, V lost 2 bases, and 8 bases had no gene match. Germline V lookup: CDR1 SGHVS, CDR2 FQNEAQ. CDR3 length: 16 residues. The CDR3 loop reads CASSLQGLAGDDTQYF. As DNA, the CDR3 is TGTGCCAGCAGCTTACAAGGGCTAGCGGGAGACGATACGCAGTATTTT.

The chain recombines TRBV27 with TRBJ2-1; no definite D call. CDR3 length: 11 residues. CDR1 is MNHEY, CDR2 SMNVEV, per germline (reference sequence). V lost 8 bases and J lost 5, with 7 bases in between. CDR3 sequence reads: CASSWDNEQFF. The CDR3 bases are TGTGCCAGCTCTTGGGACAATGAGCAGTTCTTC.

This clonotype was seen a single time. The chain links TRBV18 to TRBJ2-1; a possible D gene is TRBD2 (5 bases). The CDR3 contains 14 residues. The germline V and J ends were trimmed by 0 bases and 7 bases, with 10 bases remaining between them. Germline assignment: CDR1 KGHSH and CDR2 LQKENI. DNA of the CDR3: TGTGCCAGCTCACCACCTAGCGTACTAAATGAGCAGTTCTTC. Translation: CASSPPSVLNEQFF.

This chain uses TRBV12-3 or TRBV12-4 with TRBJ2-5; D unclear. The CDR3 extends over 14 amino acids. V was pared by 3 bases and J by 1 base, with 9 bases between. The CDR3 loop is CASSFWAVQETQYF. The DNA of the CDR3 is TGTGCCAGCAGTTTTTGGGCGGTCCAAGAGACCCAGTACTTC.

This clonotype turned up a few times. The chain has TRBV11-2 and TRBJ1-2, with no clear D. Trimming stripped 5 bases from V and 0 bases from J, with 16 bases between. Germline values: CDR1 SGHAT, CDR2 FQNNGV. CDR3 length: 16 amino acids. The CDR3 DNA reads TGTGCCAGCAGCCTCGGAGCTTCCGGGACTAACTATGGCTACACCTTC. This encodes CASSLGASGTNYGYTF.

V usage is TRBV6-2 or TRBV6-3 and J usage is TRBJ2-5, with a weak D call TRBD1 (6 bases). This CDR3 has 16 amino acids. Trimming left V 6 bases short and J 5 bases short, with 22 bases between. CDR1 and CDR2 from the germline V gene are MNHEY and SVGEGT. This CDR3 reads CASRTTGIVRGETQYF. Here the CDR3 DNA reads TGTGCCAGCAGAACGACGGGAATCGTCAGGGGCGAGACCCAGTACTTC.

V and J are TRBV12-3 or TRBV12-4 and TRBJ1-1; possibly TRBD1 for D (5 bases). There are 15 residues in the CDR3. Trimming cost V 0 bases and J 4 bases, with 12 bases left between them. CDR3 region: CASSLAIGTFTEAFF. CDR3 bases: TGTGCCAGCAGTTTAGCGATTGGGACGTTCACTGAAGCTTTCTTT.

This clonotype was observed at least ten times. The chain has TRBV4-3 and TRBJ1-2; D is undetermined. The CDR3 loop spans 15 amino acids. Germline V lookup: CDR1 LGHNA, CDR2 YSLEER. Trimming removed 4 bases at V and 2 bases at J, with 14 bases between. CDR3 coding DNA: TGCGCCAGCAGCCCCAGTATGGGCGGGAACTATGGCTACACCTTC. This sequence encodes CASSPSMGGNYGYTF.

This clonotype has at least ten counts. The chain couples TRBV7-2 to TRBJ1-3; 8 positions agree with TRBD1. The CDR3 totals 16 residues. After removal of 3 bases from V and 8 bases from J, the junction contained 12 bases not matched to a gene. Looked up from germline, CDR1 is SGHTA and CDR2 is FQGNSA. The DNA of the CDR3 is TGTGCCAGCAGCTTGACCCTCGACAGGGGAAAAGACACCATATATTTT. As protein: CASSLTLDRGKDTIYF.

This clonotype occurred a few times. The gene calls are TRBV11-3 and TRBJ2-5, with 7 positions matching TRBD2. J gave up 3 bases and V 0 bases, and 7 bases lay outside the gene matches. The CDR3 consists of 16 residues. Germline lookup yields CDR1 SGHNT and CDR2 YENEEA. The CDR3, as DNA: TGTGCCAGCAGCTTAGAGTTTTCTAGCGGCGAAGAGACCCAGTACTTC. This sequence encodes CASSLEFSSGEETQYF.